This T cell receptor beta chain was obtained from a study of blood T cell repertoires in COVID-19. Overall study: The study drew acute and convalescent COVID-19 samples from the United States, Italy and Spain. In each case, the material was cDNA or gDNA derived from T cells, B-cell-depleted T cells, or PBMCs.

CDR3 length: 16 residues. Germline assignment: CDR1 MDHEN and CDR2 SYDVKM. The junction had 13 bases not matched to a gene; V was cut back by 6 bases and J by 4 bases. Data came from immunoSEQ multiplex PCR; TCRdb stores just in-frame clones and leaves some out. The repertoire has about 360,000 clones, more than 65% of them found once; the top ten carry around 1.1%. V usage is TRBV28 and J usage is TRBJ2-5; 8 bases align to TRBD2. The TCR comes from a human donor with acute or convalescent COVID-19. The donor label of this sample is uncertain. The sequenced sample was peripheral blood. The CDR3 DNA reads TGTGCCAGCAGATCCCCCCGGGGGGGAGGGTCAGAGACCCAGTACTTC. It codes for CASRSPRGGGSETQYF. The variable domain in full, with the rest retrieved from reference TRBV28 and TRBJ2-5, is DVKVTQSSRYLVKRTGEKVFLECVQDMDHENMFWYRQDPGLGLRLIYFSYDVKMKEKGDIPEGYSVSREKKERFSLILESASTNQTSMYLCASRSPRGGGSETQYFGPGTRLLVL.